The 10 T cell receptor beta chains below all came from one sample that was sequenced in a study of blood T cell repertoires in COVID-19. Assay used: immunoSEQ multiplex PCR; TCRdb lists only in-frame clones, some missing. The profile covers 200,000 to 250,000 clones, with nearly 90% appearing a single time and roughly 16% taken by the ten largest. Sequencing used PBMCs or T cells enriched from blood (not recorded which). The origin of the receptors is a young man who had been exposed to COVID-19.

CDR3 sequence: CATREGTEGPSYNSPLHF. The CDR3, as DNA: TGCGCCACCCGCGAGGGAACAGAAGGACCTTCCTATAATTCACCCCTCCACTTT. J is TRBJ1-6 and V is TRBV4-1; D ambiguous. Germline V CDR1 and CDR2: MGHRA, YSYEKL. Deletions cut 10 bases from V and 1 base from J, with 23 bases between. The CDR3 length is 18 residues.

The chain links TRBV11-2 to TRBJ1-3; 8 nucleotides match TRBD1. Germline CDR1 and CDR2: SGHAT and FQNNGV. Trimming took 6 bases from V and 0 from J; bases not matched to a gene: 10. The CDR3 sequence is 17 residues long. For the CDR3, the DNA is TGTGCCAGCAGACATCTCAGGGGGCCAAGCTCTGGAAACACCATATATTTT. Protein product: CASRHLRGPSSGNTIYF.

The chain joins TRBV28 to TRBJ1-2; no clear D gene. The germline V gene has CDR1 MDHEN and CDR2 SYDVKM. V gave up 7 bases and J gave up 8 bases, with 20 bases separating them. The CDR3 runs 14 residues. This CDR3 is CASISPGFIGGYTF. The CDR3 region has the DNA TGTGCCAGCATATCCCCCGGGTTCATCGGGGGCTACACCTTC.

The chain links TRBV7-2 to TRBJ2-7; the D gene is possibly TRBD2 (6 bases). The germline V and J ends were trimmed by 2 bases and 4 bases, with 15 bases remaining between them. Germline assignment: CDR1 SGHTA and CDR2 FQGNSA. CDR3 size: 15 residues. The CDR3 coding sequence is TGTGCCAGCAGCTTATTTGGGCGGGATCAATACGAGCAGTACTTC. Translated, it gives CASSLFGRDQYEQYF.

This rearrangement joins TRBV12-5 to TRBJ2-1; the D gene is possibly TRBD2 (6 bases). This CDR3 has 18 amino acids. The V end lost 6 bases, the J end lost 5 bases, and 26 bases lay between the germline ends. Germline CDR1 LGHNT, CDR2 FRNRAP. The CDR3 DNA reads TGTGCTAGTGGCTTCCCGGGACTGAATAACACAAAGAACAATGAGCAGTTCTTC. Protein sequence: CASGFPGLNNTKNNEQFF. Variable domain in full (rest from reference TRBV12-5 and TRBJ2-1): DARVTQTPRHKVTEMGQEVTMRCQPILGHNTVFWYRQTMMQGLELLAYFRNRAPLDDSGMPKDRFSAEMPDATLATLKIQPSEPRDSAVYFCASGFPGLNNTKNNEQFFGPGTRLTVL.

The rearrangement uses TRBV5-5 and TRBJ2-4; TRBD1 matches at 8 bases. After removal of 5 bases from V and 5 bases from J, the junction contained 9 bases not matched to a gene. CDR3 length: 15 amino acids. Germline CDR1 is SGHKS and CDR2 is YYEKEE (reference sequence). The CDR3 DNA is TGTGCCAGCAGGAACAGGGGGTCGGCTGAAAACATTCAGTACTTC. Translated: CASRNRGSAENIQYF.

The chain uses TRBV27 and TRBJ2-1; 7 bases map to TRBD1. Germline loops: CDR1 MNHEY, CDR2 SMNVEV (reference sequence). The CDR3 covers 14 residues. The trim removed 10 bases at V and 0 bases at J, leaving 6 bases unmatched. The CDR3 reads CATSGQSSYNEQFF. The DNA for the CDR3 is TGTGCCACCTCGGGACAGAGCTCCTACAATGAGCAGTTCTTC.

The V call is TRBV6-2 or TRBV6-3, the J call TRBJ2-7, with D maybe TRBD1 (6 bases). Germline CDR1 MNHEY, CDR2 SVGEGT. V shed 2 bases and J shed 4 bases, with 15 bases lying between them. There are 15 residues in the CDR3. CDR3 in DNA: TGTGCCAGCAGTTACCCGCCAGGGGCGGTTTACGAGCAGTACTTC. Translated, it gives CASSYPPGAVYEQYF.

The CDR3 nucleotides read TGCGCCAGCAGCTTGGGGGCAGGGCGAGGTGACGCTGAAGCTTTCTTT. Its translation: CASSLGAGRGDAEAFF. This chain joins TRBV5-1 and TRBJ1-1; the D gene is possibly TRBD1 (5 bases). Germline V gene sequence: CDR1 SGHRS, CDR2 YFSETQ. The CDR3 extends over 16 amino acids. The V end lost 0 bases, the J end lost 6 bases, and 18 bases lay between the germline ends.

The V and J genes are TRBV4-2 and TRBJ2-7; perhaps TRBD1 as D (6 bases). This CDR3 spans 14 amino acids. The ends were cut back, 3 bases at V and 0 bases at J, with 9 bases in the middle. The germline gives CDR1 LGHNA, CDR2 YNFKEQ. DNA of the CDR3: TGTGCCAGCAGCCACACAGGGTTCTCCTACGAGCAGTACTTC. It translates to CASSHTGFSYEQYF.